The 3 T cell receptor beta chains below were found in one sample sequenced in a study of blood T cell repertoires in COVID-19. Only in-frame clones appear in the TCRdb table, and some are missing; sequencing was by immunoSEQ multiplex PCR. The table has about 260,000 clones, 75% to 95% seen once. The sequenced sample consisted of peripheral blood. The receptors here all came from a person aged 18 to 35 with COVID-19, enrolled during active disease.

In DNA, the CDR3 is TGTGCCAGCAGCCTGGAGCGGAACACTGAAGCTTTCTTT. The encoded protein is CASSLERNTEAFF. V is TRBV14 and J is TRBJ1-1; D gene uncertain. The CDR3 contains 13 residues. V was trimmed by 4 bases and J by 1 base, leaving 7 bases between them. CDR1 and CDR2 (germline): SGHDN, FVKESK.

This clone occurred once. The V gene is TRBV5-1, the J gene TRBJ2-1, with TRBD2 matching over 12 bases. From germline, CDR1 is SGHRS and CDR2 YFSETQ. This CDR3 is 15 amino acids long. With V trimmed by 4 bases and J by 7 bases, 6 bases remained unmatched. CDR3 sequence (DNA): TGCGCCAGCAGCCAGACTAGCGGGAGTGTGAATGAGCAGTTCTTC. Its protein is CASSQTSGSVNEQFF.

The chain uses TRBV7-8 and TRBJ2-3; possibly TRBD1 for D (6 bases). This CDR3 is built from 17 residues. Germline V gene sequence: CDR1 SGHVS, CDR2 FQNEAQ. V dropped 1 base and J dropped 2 bases, with 16 bases sitting between them. The CDR3 nucleotides are TGTGCCAGCAGCTTAGGGCCTTGGGGGCCCTTCACAGATACGCAGTATTTT. Its protein is CASSLGPWGPFTDTQYF.